This TCR beta chain was sequenced for a study of blood T cell repertoires in COVID-19. Study information: Samples representing acute and convalescent COVID-19 were sourced from the United States, Italy and Spain. The cDNA or gDNA used as material had been derived from T cells, B-cell-depleted T cells, or PBMCs.

Per the authors' pipeline: Scientists estimated how many nucleated cells there were by amplifying reference gene primers. This table comes from immunoSEQ multiplex PCR, and its TCRdb copy is limited to in-frame clones, with some not included. That table gives V, J and clone size, and the DNA gave D and trimming. The sample carries 170,000 or so clones, over 90% recorded once. Germline V gene sequence: CDR1 LGHDT, CDR2 YNNKEL (reference sequence). V lost 5 bases, J lost 2 bases, and 3 bases lay in between. The CDR3 loop spans 12 amino acids. Sequenced: peripheral blood. This chain links TRBV3-1 (or the pseudogene TRBV3-2) with TRBJ2-2; D is unclear. The receptor's source is a man aged 50 to 60 with acute or convalescent COVID-19. The CDR3, as DNA: TGTGCCAGCAGCTCTAACACCGGGGAGCTGTTTTTT. The encoded protein is CASSSNTGELFF.